Listed below are T cell receptor beta chains from one sample, sequenced in a study of T cell responses to AZD1222 COVID-19 vaccine. Assay used: immunoSEQ multiplex PCR; TCRdb lists only in-frame clones, some missing. The data contain 120,000 or so clones, 65% to 90% of them seen just once; the ten biggest clones take up roughly a quarter. This specimen consisted of peripheral blood, obtained 28 days after the second AZD1222 dose. These receptor sequences come from an adult who received the AZD1222 COVID-19 vaccine. CDR3s include the opening cysteine and the closing phenylalanine or tryptophan. Each record gives: V gene, D gene, clone size, J gene, CDR3 DNA, CDR3 protein. D genes are given only for firm matches. Clone size is not always given. Where it is, it says once, few, many or a class for expanded clones.

v_gene: TRBV11-2
d_gene: NA
abundance: NA
j_gene: TRBJ1-2
CDR3nt: TGTGCCAGCAGCTTAGGGGGGGTCGGAGCGAACTATGGCTACACCTTC
CDR3aa: CASSLGGVGANYGYTF

v_gene: TRBV18
d_gene: NA
abundance: NA
j_gene: TRBJ1-3
CDR3nt: TGTGCCAGCTCCCCGTCAGGAAACTCTGGAAACACCATATATTTT
CDR3aa: CASSPSGNSGNTIYF

v_gene: TRBV3-1/TRBV3-2
d_gene: TRBD1
abundance: NA
j_gene: TRBJ2-7
CDR3nt: TGTGCCAGCTCCGGACAGGCCCCTCGCGAGCAGTACTTC
CDR3aa: CASSGQAPREQYF

v_gene: TRBV27
d_gene: NA
abundance: NA
j_gene: TRBJ1-1
CDR3nt: TGTGCCAGCAGTTTAGGGGGGGTAAACACTGAAGCTTTCTTT
CDR3aa: CASSLGGVNTEAFF

v_gene: TRBV12-5
d_gene: NA
abundance: NA
j_gene: TRBJ1-1
CDR3nt: TGTGCTAGTGGTTTGGAGGCACACACTGAAGCTTTCTTT
CDR3aa: CASGLEAHTEAFF

v_gene: TRBV19
d_gene: TRBD1
abundance: NA
j_gene: TRBJ1-3
CDR3nt: TGTGCCAGTACCCCCCCCGGGGGCAGGGGGCTCGGAAACACCATATATTTT
CDR3aa: CASTPPGGRGLGNTIYF

v_gene: TRBV7-9
d_gene: TRBD1
abundance: NA
j_gene: TRBJ1-5
CDR3nt: TGTGCCAGCAGCTTCGGGACAGGGGGCGGTCAGCCCCAGCATTTT
CDR3aa: CASSFGTGGGQPQHF

v_gene: TRBV14
d_gene: TRBD1
abundance: many
j_gene: TRBJ2-6
CDR3nt: TGTGCCAGCAGCCAACCTTTTCTGAGACAGGGTTCTGGGGCCAACGTCCTGACTTTC
CDR3aa: CASSQPFLRQGSGANVLTF

v_gene: TRBV10-3
d_gene: NA
abundance: NA
j_gene: TRBJ1-2
CDR3nt: TGTGCCATCAGCGGGCGGGATGGCTACACCTTC
CDR3aa: CAISGRDGYTF

v_gene: TRBV29-1
d_gene: NA
abundance: NA
j_gene: TRBJ2-7
CDR3nt: TGCAGCGTTGAAGGGGATGGGGACGAGCAGTACTTC
CDR3aa: CSVEGDGDEQYF

v_gene: TRBV7-6
d_gene: TRBD1
abundance: NA
j_gene: TRBJ1-4
CDR3nt: TGTGCCAGCAGCCCGCAACCGGGACAGACAATAGTTGCAACTAATGAAAAACTGTTTTTT
CDR3aa: CASSPQPGQTIVATNEKLFF

v_gene: TRBV19
d_gene: NA
abundance: NA
j_gene: TRBJ2-1
CDR3nt: TGTGCCAGTAGTATGGTTCAGGGACACTACAATGAGCAGTTCTTC
CDR3aa: CASSMVQGHYNEQFF

v_gene: TRBV2
d_gene: NA
abundance: few
j_gene: TRBJ2-5
CDR3nt: TGTGCCAGCAGCCTAGGGAGCCAGACCCAGTACTTC
CDR3aa: CASSLGSQTQYF

v_gene: TRBV7-9
d_gene: NA
abundance: NA
j_gene: TRBJ1-6
CDR3nt: TGTGCCAGCAGCCATACAGTGGGCTATGGAAGCTCCTATAATTCACCCCTCCACTTT
CDR3aa: CASSHTVGYGSSYNSPLHF

v_gene: TRBV4-2
d_gene: NA
abundance: NA
j_gene: TRBJ2-7
CDR3nt: TGTGCCAGCAGCCAAGGAGGCGGGGCACACGAGCAGTACTTC
CDR3aa: CASSQGGGAHEQYF

v_gene: TRBV28
d_gene: NA
abundance: NA
j_gene: TRBJ2-2
CDR3nt: TGTGCCAGCAGTACGCAGGGAAAGGGGGAGCTGTTTTTT
CDR3aa: CASSTQGKGELFF

v_gene: TRBV28
d_gene: NA
abundance: NA
j_gene: TRBJ1-3
CDR3nt: TGTGCCAGCAGTCCAGGGACAAACTCTGGAAACACCATATATTTT
CDR3aa: CASSPGTNSGNTIYF

v_gene: TRBV19
d_gene: TRBD1
abundance: NA
j_gene: TRBJ2-1
CDR3nt: TGTGCCAGTAGTTCGACAGGGCGCTCCTACAATGAGCAGTTCTTC
CDR3aa: CASSSTGRSYNEQFF

v_gene: TRBV14
d_gene: NA
abundance: NA
j_gene: TRBJ2-2
CDR3nt: TGTGCCAGCAGCCAAGTAAAGATAACTTTAGGGGGAAGAACCGGGGAGCTGTTTTTT
CDR3aa: CASSQVKITLGGRTGELFF

v_gene: TRBV5-4
d_gene: NA
abundance: NA
j_gene: TRBJ2-7
CDR3nt: TGTGCCAGCACCTTTTACGGTTACGAGCAGTACTTC
CDR3aa: CASTFYGYEQYF

v_gene: TRBV6-5
d_gene: NA
abundance: NA
j_gene: TRBJ1-1
CDR3nt: TGTGCCAGCAGTTACTCGACTGGGGGCACTGAAGCTTTCTTT
CDR3aa: CASSYSTGGTEAFF

v_gene: TRBV5-4
d_gene: NA
abundance: NA
j_gene: TRBJ2-2
CDR3nt: TGTGCCAGCAGCTTGAGGCGGAGCACCGGGGAGCTGTTTTTT
CDR3aa: CASSLRRSTGELFF

v_gene: TRBV13
d_gene: TRBD1
abundance: NA
j_gene: TRBJ1-2
CDR3nt: TGTGCCAGCAGAGGTCAGGGGGATCTTTATGGCTACACCTTC
CDR3aa: CASRGQGDLYGYTF

v_gene: TRBV7-2
d_gene: NA
abundance: NA
j_gene: TRBJ1-2
CDR3nt: TGTGCCAGCAGCATTACAGGGTTTTCTGGCTACACCTTC
CDR3aa: CASSITGFSGYTF

v_gene: TRBV7-2
d_gene: NA
abundance: NA
j_gene: TRBJ1-1
CDR3nt: TGTGCCAGCAGCCTCTATCAAGTCACCGACACTGAAGCTTTCTTT
CDR3aa: CASSLYQVTDTEAFF

v_gene: TRBV30
d_gene: NA
abundance: NA
j_gene: TRBJ1-2
CDR3nt: TGTGCCTGGAGCAGGGACGGCCCCTTC
CDR3aa: CAWSRDGPF

v_gene: TRBV18
d_gene: NA
abundance: few
j_gene: TRBJ1-4
CDR3nt: TGTGCCAGCTCACCGACAGGCGGAACTAATGAAAAACTGTTTTTT
CDR3aa: CASSPTGGTNEKLFF

v_gene: TRBV5-1
d_gene: TRBD1
abundance: NA
j_gene: TRBJ2-7
CDR3nt: TGCGCCAGCAGCCCAGTCGACAGGGGGCCGGTCTACGAGCAGTACTTC
CDR3aa: CASSPVDRGPVYEQYF

v_gene: TRBV27
d_gene: NA
abundance: NA
j_gene: TRBJ1-1
CDR3nt: TGTGCCAGCAGTTCAATATGGGACACGGAAAACGAAGCTTTCTTT
CDR3aa: CASSSIWDTENEAFF

v_gene: TRBV30
d_gene: TRBD1
abundance: once
j_gene: TRBJ1-2
CDR3nt: TGTGCCTGGAGGGAGACAGGGGGCGATGGCTACACCTTC
CDR3aa: CAWRETGGDGYTF

v_gene: TRBV11-2
d_gene: TRBD2
abundance: once
j_gene: TRBJ2-5
CDR3nt: TGTGCCAGCAGCTTACTGCTAGCGGGGCCCCAAGAGACCCAGTACTTC
CDR3aa: CASSLLLAGPQETQYF

v_gene: TRBV27
d_gene: TRBD1
abundance: NA
j_gene: TRBJ1-2
CDR3nt: TGTGCCAGCAGTTTTTTGGGGCAGGGGGTCTCCAACTATGGCTACACCTTC
CDR3aa: CASSFLGQGVSNYGYTF

v_gene: TRBV28
d_gene: TRBD2
abundance: NA
j_gene: TRBJ2-3
CDR3nt: TGTGCCAGCAGTTCTCGCCTAGCGGGGGGCGATACGCAGTATTTT
CDR3aa: CASSSRLAGGDTQYF

v_gene: TRBV6-5
d_gene: NA
abundance: NA
j_gene: TRBJ1-6
CDR3nt: TGTGCCAGCAGTTACGCCATCGATTCACCCCTCCACTTT
CDR3aa: CASSYAIDSPLHF

v_gene: TRBV30
d_gene: TRBD2
abundance: NA
j_gene: TRBJ2-3
CDR3nt: TGTGCCTGGAGTCTGGGACTAGCGACAGATACGCAGTATTTT
CDR3aa: CAWSLGLATDTQYF

v_gene: TRBV6-5
d_gene: TRBD1
abundance: few
j_gene: TRBJ2-7
CDR3nt: TGTGCCAGCAGATTATCCGGGACAGGGATTTACGAGCAGTACTTC
CDR3aa: CASRLSGTGIYEQYF

v_gene: TRBV5-1
d_gene: NA
abundance: NA
j_gene: TRBJ1-1
CDR3nt: TGCGCCAGCAGCTTGCCGGGTAGTTCGAACACTGAAGCTTTCTTT
CDR3aa: CASSLPGSSNTEAFF

v_gene: TRBV2
d_gene: TRBD2
abundance: NA
j_gene: TRBJ2-1
CDR3nt: TGTGCCAGCAGTGGACTAGCGGGGGGACAGGGTGAGCAGTTCTTC
CDR3aa: CASSGLAGGQGEQFF

v_gene: TRBV14
d_gene: NA
abundance: NA
j_gene: TRBJ1-6
CDR3nt: TGTGCCAGCAGCCAAGGACGGTACAATTCACCCCTCCACTTT
CDR3aa: CASSQGRYNSPLHF

v_gene: TRBV9
d_gene: TRBD1
abundance: few
j_gene: TRBJ2-5
CDR3nt: TGTGCCAGCAGCGTTCGGACAGGAGAGACCCAGTACTTC
CDR3aa: CASSVRTGETQYF

v_gene: TRBV2
d_gene: NA
abundance: NA
j_gene: TRBJ1-2
CDR3nt: TGTGCCAGCAGTGAGACTTATGGCTACACCTTC
CDR3aa: CASSETYGYTF

v_gene: TRBV4-2
d_gene: TRBD1
abundance: NA
j_gene: TRBJ1-1
CDR3nt: TGTGCCAGCAGCCAAGACCCCCAGGGGGACACTGAAGCTTTCTTT
CDR3aa: CASSQDPQGDTEAFF

v_gene: TRBV7-8
d_gene: NA
abundance: NA
j_gene: TRBJ1-1
CDR3nt: TGTGCCAGCAGCCCAAGTCGCGGAGCTTTCTTT
CDR3aa: CASSPSRGAFF

v_gene: TRBV5-6
d_gene: NA
abundance: NA
j_gene: TRBJ1-5
CDR3nt: TGTGCCAGCAGCTTGATTTGGGGCGCCTACGATCAGCCCCAGCATTTT
CDR3aa: CASSLIWGAYDQPQHF

v_gene: TRBV4-1
d_gene: NA
abundance: NA
j_gene: TRBJ2-1
CDR3nt: TGCGCCAGCAGCCAAGATTGGGCAGGGGTCTCCTACAATGAGCAGTTCTTC
CDR3aa: CASSQDWAGVSYNEQFF

v_gene: TRBV13
d_gene: TRBD1
abundance: NA
j_gene: TRBJ2-7
CDR3nt: TGTGCCAGCAGCACAGAATCCAGGGGGTACGAGCAGTACTTC
CDR3aa: CASSTESRGYEQYF

v_gene: TRBV10-3
d_gene: TRBD2
abundance: NA
j_gene: TRBJ2-5
CDR3nt: TGTGCCATCAGCCACGGGACTAGCGGGGTCCAAGAGACCCAGTACTTC
CDR3aa: CAISHGTSGVQETQYF

v_gene: TRBV3-1/TRBV3-2
d_gene: NA
abundance: NA
j_gene: TRBJ1-2
CDR3nt: TGTGCCAGCAGCCAAGTTGCAGGGTTGCGCGGCTACACCTTC
CDR3aa: CASSQVAGLRGYTF